The source of this TCR beta chain is a study of tumor and adjacent non-tumor tissue in lung cancer. This clonotype was recorded many times. The antigen is unknown. The library came from three nested PCR rounds adapted from ARM-PCR protocols. TCRdb redid the calling of the multiplex PCR reads with MiXCR, one entry per CDR3 protein. The sample includes approximately 100,000 distinct CDR3 sequences, about 60% of them seen just once. General study points: Tumor TCR diversity, when higher, was linked to shorter survival.

This sample's RNA came from whole unsorted tissue. Distant lung tissue was collected more than 3 cm away from the tumor edge. The TCR sequence derives from a man younger than 45 with non-small cell lung cancer. The material sequenced was distant non-tumor lung tissue.

The CDR3 sequence is CASSFASGASGVYNEQFF. CDR3 coding DNA: TGTGCCAGCAGTTTTGCTAGCGGGGCTAGCGGGGTTTACAATGAGCAGTTCTTC. The chain joins TRBV12-3 or TRBV12-4 to TRBJ2-1, with 9 bases matching TRBD2. The CDR3 is made up of 18 amino acids. Trimming took 3 bases from V and 4 from J; bases not matched to a gene: 13.